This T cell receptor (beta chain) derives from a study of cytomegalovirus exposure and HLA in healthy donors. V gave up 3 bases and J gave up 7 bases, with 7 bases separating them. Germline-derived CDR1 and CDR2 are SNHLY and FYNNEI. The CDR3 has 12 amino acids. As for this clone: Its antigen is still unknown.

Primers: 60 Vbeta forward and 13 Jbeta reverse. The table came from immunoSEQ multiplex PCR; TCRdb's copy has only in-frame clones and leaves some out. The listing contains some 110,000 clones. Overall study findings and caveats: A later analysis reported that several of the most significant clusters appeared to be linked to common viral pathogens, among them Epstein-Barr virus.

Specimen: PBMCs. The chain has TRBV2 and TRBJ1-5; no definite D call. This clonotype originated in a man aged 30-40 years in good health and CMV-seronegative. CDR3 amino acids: CASSEEGQPQHF. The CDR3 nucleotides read TGTGCCAGCAGTGAGGAGGGCCAGCCCCAGCATTTT.